This T cell receptor (beta chain) was sequenced in a study of cytomegalovirus exposure and HLA in healthy donors. The PCR had 60 Vbeta and 13 Jbeta primers. Generated by immunoSEQ multiplex PCR, the TCRdb table keeps only in-frame clones and is missing some. The sample includes about 140,000 clones, approximately 83% of them seen just once. Deletions cut 0 bases from V and 0 bases from J, with 4 bases between. The CDR3 is made up of 13 amino acids. Germline CDR1 and CDR2: GTSNPN and SVGIG (reference sequence). The source of this sequence is a male donor in good health and CMV-seronegative. V is TRBV30 and J is TRBJ2-3; D is unresolved. Sequencing was performed on PBMCs. The CDR3 coding sequence is TGTGCCTGGAGTGTACTAAGCACAGATACGCAGTATTTT. Protein: CAWSVLSTDTQYF.